These T cell receptor beta chains were read from a single sample in a study of T cells in Graves' hyperthyroidism and ophthalmopathy. TCRdb reanalysed the multiplex PCR reads using MiXCR and keeps one entry per CDR3 protein. In the table there are about 250,000 distinct CDR3 sequences, 20% to 25% of which are singletons. Sequenced: blood. The receptors were sampled from a man between 25 and 39 years old with Graves' ophthalmopathy. Both conserved end residues are part of each CDR3. Only some rows state a clone size, as once, few, many or a class for expanded clones.

v_call	j_call	clone_size	cdr3_aa
TRBV13	TRBJ2-7	.	CASSSGLAGPPYEQYF
TRBV12-3/TRBV12-4	TRBJ1-2	few	CASSPGQDLGYTF
TRBV7-3	TRBJ2-7	few	CASSLRGQGGNEQYF
TRBV11-2	TRBJ2-2	many	CASRASGELFF
TRBV20-1	TRBJ2-1	.	CSARAGGAGVYNEQFF
TRBV29-1	TRBJ2-5	.	CSVYSGGRGETQYF
TRBV7-3	TRBJ1-1	.	CASSLMGQGTTEAFF
TRBV20-1	TRBJ1-6	few	CSVSGQGAVNSPLHF
TRBV20-1	TRBJ2-1	.	CSARDLLGSSGRGINEQFF
TRBV11-3	TRBJ2-3	few	CASMDRLSTDTQYF
TRBV20-1	TRBJ2-2	few	CSASKLGPNTGELFF
TRBV20-1	TRBJ2-7	.	CSARDVAGADEQYF
TRBV5-8	TRBJ2-1	few	CASSLFRGATYNEQFF
TRBV20-1	TRBJ1-4	few	CSAAGQGVSREKLFF
TRBV30	TRBJ1-1	few	CAWSVWGRNMSTEAFF
TRBV7-6	TRBJ1-1	few	CASSRTGTMEAFF
TRBV4-2	TRBJ1-2	.	CASDEELNGRGYTF
TRBV18	TRBJ1-5	few	CASSPEEVGNQPQHF
TRBV11-2	TRBJ2-4	many	CASSGGEGRRNIQYF
TRBV30	TRBJ2-1	many	CAWMGANEHFF
TRBV11-3	TRBJ2-2	.	CASSLPRGGSPGELFF
TRBV29-1	TRBJ2-5	.	CSVGTETQYF
TRBV27	TRBJ2-2	few	CASKKTEVTGELFF
TRBV7-6	TRBJ2-3	.	CASSLLGQSTDTQYF
TRBV9	TRBJ2-7	.	CASSQESRSYEQYF